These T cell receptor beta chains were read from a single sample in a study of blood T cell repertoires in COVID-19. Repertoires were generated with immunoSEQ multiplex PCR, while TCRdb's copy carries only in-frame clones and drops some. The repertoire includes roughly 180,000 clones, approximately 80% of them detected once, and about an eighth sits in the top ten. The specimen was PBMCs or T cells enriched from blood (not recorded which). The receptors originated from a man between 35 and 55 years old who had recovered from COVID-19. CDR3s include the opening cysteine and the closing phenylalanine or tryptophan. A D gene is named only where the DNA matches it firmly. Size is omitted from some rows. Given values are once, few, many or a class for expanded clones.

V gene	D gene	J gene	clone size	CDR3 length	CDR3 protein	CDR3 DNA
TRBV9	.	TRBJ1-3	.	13	CASSVGQTNTIYF	TGTGCCAGCAGCGTAGGACAGACGAACACCATATATTTT
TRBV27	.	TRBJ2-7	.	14	CASSLRDTGYEQYF	TGTGCCAGCAGTCTCCGGGACACGGGCTACGAGCAGTACTTC
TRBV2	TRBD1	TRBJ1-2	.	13	CASSIAGQYGYTF	TGTGCCAGCAGTATCGCGGGACAGTATGGCTACACCTTC
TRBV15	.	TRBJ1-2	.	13	CATSRGAGDGYTF	TGTGCCACCAGCAGAGGAGCAGGGGATGGCTACACCTTC
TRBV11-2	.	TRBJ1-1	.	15	CASSSLGEGGAEAFF	TGTGCCAGCAGCTCATTAGGGGAGGGCGGGGCTGAAGCTTTCTTT
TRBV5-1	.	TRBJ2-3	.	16	CASSLSSGSRTDTQYF	TGCGCCAGCAGCTTGTCCAGCGGATCTAGGACAGATACGCAGTATTTT
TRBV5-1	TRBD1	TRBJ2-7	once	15	CASSLGGQVRDEQYF	TGCGCCAGCAGCTTGGGGGGACAGGTACGGGACGAGCAGTACTTC
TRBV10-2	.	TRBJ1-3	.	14	CASSENGVGNTIYF	TGCGCCAGCAGTGAGAACGGAGTTGGAAACACCATATATTTT
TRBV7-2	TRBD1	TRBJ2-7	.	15	CASSLARDSHYEQYF	TGTGCCAGCAGCTTAGCCCGGGACAGCCATTACGAGCAGTACTTC
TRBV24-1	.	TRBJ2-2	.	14	CATSDSGMTGELFF	TGTGCCACCAGTGACTCGGGGATGACCGGGGAGCTGTTTTTT
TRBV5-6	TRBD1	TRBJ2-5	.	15	CASSWDRGRQETQYF	TGTGCCAGCAGCTGGGACAGGGGGCGGCAAGAGACCCAGTACTTC
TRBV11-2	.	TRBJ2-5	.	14	CASSFQRVGETQYF	TGTGCCAGCAGCTTTCAGAGGGTGGGAGAGACCCAGTACTTC
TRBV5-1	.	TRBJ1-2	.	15	CASRSTLQGVNGYTF	TGCGCCAGCAGGTCCACATTACAGGGTGTCAATGGCTACACCTTC
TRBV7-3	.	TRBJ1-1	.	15	CASSPQPTVNTEAFF	TGTGCCAGCAGCCCCCAGCCGACAGTAAACACTGAAGCTTTCTTT
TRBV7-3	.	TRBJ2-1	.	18	CASSLMGGTRLADNEQFF	TGTGCCAGCAGCTTAATGGGTGGCACCCGGCTAGCAGACAATGAGCAGTTCTTC
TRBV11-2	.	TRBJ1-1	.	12	CASSPTGVEAFF	TGTGCCAGCAGCCCTACGGGGGTTGAAGCTTTCTTT
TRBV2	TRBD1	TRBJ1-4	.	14	CASSRDRGEEKLFF	TGTGCCAGCAGTCGGGACAGGGGGGAGGAAAAACTGTTTTTT
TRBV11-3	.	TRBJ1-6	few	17	CASSLVDSSSYNSPLHF	TGTGCCAGCAGCTTAGTAGACAGTAGCTCCTATAATTCACCCCTCCACTTT
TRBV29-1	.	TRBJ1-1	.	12	CSGNRANTEAFF	TGCAGCGGCAACAGGGCGAACACTGAAGCTTTCTTT
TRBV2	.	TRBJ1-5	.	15	CASMAGGSSNQPQHF	TGTGCCAGCATGGCTGGAGGATCTAGCAATCAGCCCCAGCATTTT
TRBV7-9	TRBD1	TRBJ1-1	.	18	CASSWGRQGERWSTEAFF	TGTGCCAGCAGCTGGGGTAGACAGGGCGAACGATGGAGCACTGAAGCTTTCTTT
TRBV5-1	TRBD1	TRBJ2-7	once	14	CASSSGQGAYEQYF	TGCGCCAGCAGCTCCGGACAGGGGGCCTACGAGCAGTACTTC
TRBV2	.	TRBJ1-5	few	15	CASSWWGQDNQPQHF	TGTGCCAGCAGTTGGTGGGGACAAGACAATCAGCCCCAGCATTTT
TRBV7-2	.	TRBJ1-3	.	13	CASSVGRENTIYF	TGTGCCAGCAGCGTCGGACGGGAAAACACCATATATTTT
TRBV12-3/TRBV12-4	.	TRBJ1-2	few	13	CASSSGYRYGYTF	TGTGCCAGCAGTTCCGGTTATCGCTATGGCTACACCTTC
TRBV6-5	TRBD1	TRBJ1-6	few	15	CASSYGGQGDSPLHF	TGTGCCAGCAGTTACGGGGGACAGGGCGACTCACCCCTCCACTTT
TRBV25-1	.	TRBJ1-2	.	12	CASSDQNYGYTF	TGTGCCAGCAGTGACCAAAACTATGGCTACACCTTC
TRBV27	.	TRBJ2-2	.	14	CASSLREDTGELFF	TGTGCCAGCAGCTTGAGGGAAGACACCGGGGAGCTGTTTTTT